Below, 26 T cell receptor beta chains from the same sample are listed, as sequenced in a study of blood T cell repertoires in COVID-19. Assay: immunoSEQ multiplex PCR; the TCRdb copy retains only in-frame clones and omits some. The table includes a few hundred thousand clones, around 81% detected once. Sequences were obtained from peripheral blood. The receptors were sampled from a man aged 25 to 40 who had recovered from COVID-19.

The rearrangement links TRBV27 to TRBJ1-3; D may be TRBD1 (5 bases). Germline assignment: CDR1 MNHEY and CDR2 SMNVEV (reference sequence). The CDR3 length is 15 residues. V was cut by 5 bases and J by 2 bases, with 13 bases left in between. The CDR3 region is CASSGAGLAGNTIYF. CDR3 in DNA: TGTGCCAGCAGTGGGGCGGGGTTGGCTGGAAACACCATATATTTT.

The V and J genes are TRBV29-1 and TRBJ1-1, with D unresolved. Trimming stripped 7 bases from V and 4 bases from J, with 16 bases between. Germline CDR1 reads SQVTM; CDR2 reads ANQGSEA. The CDR3 has 13 residues. CDR3 DNA: TGCAGCGCCACTCTCAGAGACACCACTGAAGCTTTCTTT. This translates into CSATLRDTTEAFF.

The rearrangement joins TRBV4-2 to TRBJ2-3; no reliable D call. Between the trimmed V and J ends, which lost 4 bases and 3 bases, there was a span of 11 bases. Germline CDR1 and CDR2: LGHNA and YNFKEQ. The CDR3 is made up of 14 amino acids. Here the CDR3 reads CASSLRLGTDTQYF. The CDR3 DNA is TGTGCCAGCAGCCTCCGGCTAGGAACAGATACGCAGTATTTT.

The chain is built from TRBV7-9 and TRBJ2-1, with unresolved D. This CDR3 has 13 residues. The germline CDR1 and CDR2 sequences are SEHNR and FQNEAQ (reference sequence). The germline V and J ends were trimmed by 1 base and 15 bases, with 16 bases remaining between them. DNA of the CDR3: TGTGCCAGCAGCTTAGTTTCAGGCGACAAATGGTTCTTC. Translated: CASSLVSGDKWFF.

This chain links TRBV12-3 or TRBV12-4 with TRBJ2-5; D remains ambiguous. The CDR3 extends over 12 amino acids. Trimming took off 7 bases at V and 0 bases at J, with 6 bases between the two ends. CDR3 bases: TGTGCCAGCACTGGCAACCAAGAGACCCAGTACTTC. As protein: CASTGNQETQYF.

The V and J genes are TRBV13 and TRBJ2-6; D is ambiguous. The CDR3 length is 17 residues. The V gene lost 3 bases and the J gene lost 0 bases, with 12 bases spanning the gap. Per germline, CDR1 PRHDT and CDR2 FYEKMQ (reference sequence). In nucleotides, the CDR3 is TGTGCCAGCAGCTTCCCCCAGGCCAACTCTGGGGCCAACGTCCTGACTTTC. It translates to CASSFPQANSGANVLTF.

The rearrangement joins TRBV27 to TRBJ1-4; TRBD1 matches at 8 bases. Trimming at V came to 6 bases and at J to 7 bases, leaving 7 bases not matched to a gene. The CDR3 length is 14 residues. Germline CDR1 reads MNHEY; CDR2 reads SMNVEV (reference sequence). The CDR3 sequence: CASRETGAGEKLFF. The CDR3 nucleotides read TGTGCCAGCAGGGAGACAGGGGCTGGTGAAAAACTGTTTTTT.

The chain uses TRBV18 and TRBJ2-2, with 7 bases identical to TRBD2. Unmatched junction bases numbered 15, after V lost 6 bases and J lost 5 bases. The CDR3 length is 17 residues. CDR1 and CDR2 (germline): KGHSH, LQKENI. The CDR3 bases are TGTGCCAGCTCCGCGGGAGTTCCAGGGCTTGGGACCGGGGAGCTGTTTTTT. Translation: CASSAGVPGLGTGELFF.

The chain has TRBV4-1 and TRBJ2-2; possible D gene TRBD2, 5 bases. V was shortened by 3 bases and J by 7 bases, with 9 bases between the two germline ends. The CDR3 extends over 13 amino acids. Germline CDR1 is MGHRA and CDR2 is YSYEKL. CDR3 sequence reads: CASSHRELGELFF. DNA for the CDR3: TGCGCCAGCAGCCACCGGGAACTCGGGGAGCTGTTTTTT.

There are a few counts of this clone. This chain connects TRBV7-6 to TRBJ1-6; tentatively, D is TRBD1 (6 bases). V lost 1 base to trimming and J lost 8 bases, with 12 bases between them. CDR1 and CDR2 (germline): SGHVS, FNYEAQ. The CDR3 has 15 amino acids. The CDR3 region is CASSLGDTRYSPLHF. CDR3 coding DNA: TGTGCCAGCAGCTTAGGGGACACAAGATATTCACCCCTCCACTTT.

CDR3 residues: CAISPQRDTGELFF. CDR3 nucleotide sequence: TGTGCCATCAGTCCCCAGAGGGACACCGGGGAGCTGTTTTTT. The V gene is TRBV10-3, the J gene TRBJ2-2, with D perhaps TRBD2 (5 bases). Germline V gene sequence: CDR1 ENHRY, CDR2 SYGVKD. The CDR3 is made up of 14 amino acids. The V and J ends lost 5 bases and 3 bases respectively, with 10 bases between them.

The table lists this clone with a few counts. The chain joins TRBV30 to TRBJ2-5, with 8 nucleotides matching TRBD1. This CDR3 has 17 residues. Germline loops: CDR1 GTSNPN, CDR2 SVGIG (reference sequence). Unmatched junction bases numbered 14, after V lost 0 bases and J lost 5 bases. CDR3 sequence: CAWSVRGQGQVRETQYF. The CDR3 DNA sequence: TGTGCCTGGAGTGTAAGGGGCCAGGGACAGGTCAGGGAGACCCAGTACTTC.

This rearrangement joins TRBV12-3 or TRBV12-4 to TRBJ2-7; 9 bases align to TRBD2. V trimming: 9 bases; J trimming: 2 bases; junction bases outside the gene matches: 5. The CDR3 totals 13 residues. The CDR3 region has the DNA TGTGCCAGTCCGCGGGGGGGAACCTACGAGCAGTACTTC. Translation gives CASPRGGTYEQYF.

Of note for this clone: Additional DNA sequences in this sample encode the identical CDR3. The chain combines TRBV5-1 with TRBJ2-1; 7 nucleotides align to TRBD2. V lost 3 bases to trimming and J lost 2 bases; unmatched junction nucleotides: 2. This CDR3 spans 14 amino acids. Germline values: CDR1 SGHRS, CDR2 YFSETQ. The CDR3 bases are TGCGCCAGCAGCTCCGGACTAGCCTACAATGAGCAGTTCTTC. It yields the protein CASSSGLAYNEQFF.

This clone came up a few times. At the DNA level, this CDR3 is encoded by other sequences in the same sample as well. This chain links TRBV18 with TRBJ1-2, with D possibly TRBD1 on 6 matching bases. Trimming pared 3 bases from V and 2 bases from J, leaving 13 bases between. The germline gives CDR1 KGHSH, CDR2 LQKENI. There are 15 residues in the CDR3. CDR3 DNA sequence: TGTGCCAGCTCACCCCCGGGACAACCCAACTATGGCTACACCTTC. It yields the protein CASSPPGQPNYGYTF.

The chain links TRBV7-9 to TRBJ1-6, with a possible D match to TRBD1 (5 bases). Trimming cost V 2 bases and J 10 bases, with 9 bases left between them. CDR3 length equals 13 residues. Looked up from germline, CDR1 is SEHNR and CDR2 is FQNEAQ (reference sequence). The CDR3 is CASSLRRDSPLHF. CDR3 DNA: TGTGCCAGCAGCTTAAGGAGGGACTCACCCCTCCACTTT.

The sample holds a few counts of this clone. V gene TRBV11-2 combines with J gene TRBJ2-2; D is ambiguous. Germline CDR1 is SGHAT and CDR2 is FQNNGV. This CDR3 is built from 14 residues. V lost 5 bases to trimming and J lost 5 bases, with 12 bases between them. This chain's CDR3 is CASSRSILTGELFF. In nucleotides, the CDR3 is TGTGCCAGCAGCCGATCTATTTTGACCGGGGAGCTGTTTTTT.

CDR3 region: CASSLSAGNYGYTF. As DNA, the CDR3 is TGTGCCAGCAGTTTATCTGCAGGGAACTATGGCTACACCTTC. The rearrangement uses TRBV27 and TRBJ1-2; D is possibly TRBD1 (5 bases). The CDR3 runs to 14 residues. V gave up 0 bases and J gave up 2 bases, with 7 bases separating them. CDR1 and CDR2 from the germline V gene are MNHEY and SMNVEV (reference sequence).

A single count supports this clone. V gene TRBV5-1 combines with J gene TRBJ1-1; D unresolved. Germline CDR1 SGHRS, CDR2 YFSETQ. This CDR3 has 13 residues. The V gene lost 0 bases and the J gene lost 5 bases, with 8 bases spanning the gap. This CDR3 is CASSLVVATEAFF. CDR3 DNA sequence: TGCGCCAGCAGCTTGGTTGTGGCAACTGAAGCTTTCTTT.

The V and J genes are TRBV10-3 and TRBJ2-2; the match to TRBD2 covers 9 bases. J lost 5 bases, V lost 10 bases, and 11 bases had no gene match. This CDR3 comprises 15 residues. Per the germline V gene, CDR1 is ENHRY and CDR2 is SYGVKD. The chain's CDR3 is CATAGGLAPTGELFF. In nucleotides, the CDR3 is TGTGCCACCGCGGGGGGGTTAGCGCCGACCGGGGAGCTGTTTTTT.

This clone was detected once. This chain uses TRBV5-4 with TRBJ1-5; D gene ambiguous. The CDR3 has 12 amino acids. V dropped 3 bases and J dropped 3 bases, with 4 bases sitting between them. Germline V gene data show CDR1 as SGHNT and CDR2 as YYREEE (reference sequence). The CDR3 loop reads CASSYNNQPQHF. The CDR3 DNA follows: TGTGCCAGCAGCTACAACAATCAGCCCCAGCATTTT.

The genes are TRBV6-5 and TRBJ1-5, with 7 bases lining up with TRBD1. CDR1 is MNHEY and CDR2 is SVGAGI in the germline V gene. After removal of 2 bases from V and 1 base from J, the junction contained 5 bases not matched to a gene. CDR3 size: 16 residues. Written as DNA, the CDR3 is TGTGCCAGCAGTTACCCACCGGGACAGAGCAATCAGCCCCAGCATTTT. Translating it yields CASSYPPGQSNQPQHF.

The chain has TRBV7-2 and TRBJ2-4, with D unresolved. The CDR3 has 14 amino acids. Germline V gives CDR1 SGHTA, CDR2 FQGNSA. Trimming took 1 base from V and 6 from J, leaving 10 bases between them. The CDR3 reads CASSLGSVPNIQYF. The DNA for the CDR3 is TGTGCCAGCAGCTTAGGTAGTGTCCCAAACATTCAGTACTTC.

The V call is TRBV19, the J call TRBJ1-1, with D tentatively TRBD1 (6 bases). The length of the CDR3 is 14 residues. The germline V and J ends were trimmed by 6 bases and 5 bases, with 16 bases remaining between them. The V gene's germline CDR1 is LNHDA and CDR2 SQIVND (reference sequence). The CDR3 sequence: CASSQGTPTTEAFF. The CDR3, as DNA: TGTGCCAGTAGCCAAGGGACACCCACGACTGAAGCTTTCTTT.

This clone is a singleton in its sample. This chain uses TRBV5-5 with TRBJ1-4; TRBD1 aligns across 7 bases. Germline lookup yields CDR1 SGHKS and CDR2 YYEKEE (reference sequence). This CDR3 has 14 amino acids. After removal of 0 bases from V and 7 bases from J, the junction contained 3 bases not matched to a gene. CDR3 amino acids: CASSLEQGIEKLFF. CDR3 in DNA: TGTGCCAGCAGCTTGGAACAGGGGATTGAAAAACTGTTTTTT.

The rearrangement joins TRBV28 to TRBJ2-2, with a weak D call TRBD2 (6 bases). Germline CDR1 and CDR2: MDHEN and SYDVKM. V lost 6 bases to trimming and J lost 7 bases, with 18 bases between them. The CDR3 covers 15 residues. CDR3 loop: CASSSASGESGELFF. The DNA for the CDR3 is TGTGCCAGCAGCTCCGCATCGGGGGAGAGCGGGGAGCTGTTTTTT.